The T cell receptor (beta chain) under discussion was sequenced for a study of blood T cells in healthy people across ages. Study-level points and caveats: The fall in TCR beta diversity per million T cells was roughly linear with age.

Combining a sample-barcoded 5' primer with a J-beta primer mix, a second PCR ran for 7 to 11 cycles. TCRdb analysed the 5' RACE reads with MiXCR anew, one entry per CDR3 protein. The table shows some 1,000,000 distinct CDR3 sequences, with 20% to 25% occurring only once. Trimming shortened V by 4 bases and J by 1 base, and 7 bases separated the two germline ends. The length of the CDR3 is 13 residues. Germline CDR1 LNHDA, CDR2 SQIVND (reference sequence). This clonotype came up a few times. No antigen is known for it. The same data also went into a second study, on T cells of mothers and their children.

Source material: blood. This sequence originates from a girl under 10 years old in good health. This rearrangement joins TRBV19 to TRBJ1-1; the D gene is possibly TRBD1 (5 bases). CDR3 bases: TGTGCCAGTAGTAAGACAGCGAACACTGAAGCTTTCTTT. This gives the protein CASSKTANTEAFF.